This TCR beta chain was identified in a study of T-cell reconstitution after alpha-beta-depleted transplantation in children. Findings of the study overall: The study reportedly traced alpha-beta T cells about two months after transplant to several hundred expanded graft clones. A year post-transplant, T-cell counts and diversity derived mostly from newly produced T cells. Some patients' high day-60 TCRbeta diversity was attributed to recipient cells surviving conditioning.

This clonotype was picked up many times. The antigen is undetermined. It was with unique molecular identifiers that the TCRbeta library was prepared. Via MiXCR, TCRdb re-called the PCR reads, giving one row per CDR3 protein. The sample includes 550,000 to 800,000 distinct CDR3 sequences, roughly 14% of them seen just once. This TCR was recovered from a girl aged 2-9 years with congenital amegakaryocytic thrombocytopenia, due to receive a stem cell transplant. The specimen comprised PBMCs, sampled before TCRalphabeta/CD19-depleted stem cell transplant.

The CDR3 spells CASSLAGFKAYEQYF. The CDR3 DNA reads TGTGCCAGCAGTTTAGCTGGATTTAAGGCCTACGAGCAGTACTTC. The chain employs TRBV12-3 or TRBV12-4 and TRBJ2-7; D is unresolved. The CDR3 is made up of 15 amino acids. V dropped 0 bases and J dropped 2 bases, with 11 bases sitting between them.